The rows below give T cell receptor beta chains drawn from one sample of a study of blood T cell repertoires in COVID-19. Some clones are missing from TCRdb's copy, which holds only in-frame ones; the method was immunoSEQ multiplex PCR. The data hold 100,000 to 120,000 clones, with 70% to 90% observed a single time. Sequences were obtained from peripheral blood. These receptors were obtained from a woman between 50 and 59 years old with acute or convalescent COVID-19. Each CDR3 is given with its conserved first and last residue. A D gene is named only where the DNA matches it firmly. Clone size is given for some rows only: seen once, a few or many times, or a class if the clone is expanded.

>TRBD2|TRBJ2-5|TRBV28|-
TGTGCCAGCAGTCGGGGACTAGCGGATACAGAGACCCAGTACTTC
CASSRGLADTETQYF
>-|TRBJ1-6|TRBV9|once
TGTGCCAGCAGCGTCTCCGGGGATAATTCACCCCTCCACTTT
CASSVSGDNSPLHF
>-|TRBJ1-4|TRBV5-1|-
TGCGCCAGCAGCTTGGAGACATTAAGTGAAAAACTGTTTTTT
CASSLETLSEKLFF
>-|TRBJ1-5|TRBV18|-
TGTGCCAGCCCATGGGCCCAGAATACTTATAGCAATCAGCCCCAGCATTTT
CASPWAQNTYSNQPQHF
>TRBD1|TRBJ2-5|TRBV29-1|-
TGCAGCGTCCTTGGGACAGGCCAAGAGACCCAGTACTTC
CSVLGTGQETQYF
>TRBD1|TRBJ1-1|TRBV11-3|-
TGTGCCAGCAGCGCCACAGGGGGCACTGAAGCTTTCTTT
CASSATGGTEAFF
>TRBD2|TRBJ2-7|TRBV5-5|-
TGTGCCAGCAGCTTCGGACTAGCGGGAGGTTACGAGCAGTACTTC
CASSFGLAGGYEQYF
>-|TRBJ1-1|TRBV12-1|-
TGTGCCAGCAGCTTCAGACAGGGACATCCGGACACTGAAGCTTTCTTT
CASSFRQGHPDTEAFF
>TRBD1|TRBJ2-2|TRBV6-4|-
TGTGCCAGCAGTGAAAAACAGGGGGCCGGGGAGCTGTTTTTT
CASSEKQGAGELFF
>-|TRBJ1-1|TRBV3-1/TRBV3-2|-
TGTGCCAGCAGCCAAGGACAGTTGAACACTGAAGCTTTCTTT
CASSQGQLNTEAFF
>-|TRBJ2-1|TRBV5-4|-
TGTGCCAGCAGCTTGGAGGTAGCGGAGTACAATGAGCAGTTCTTC
CASSLEVAEYNEQFF
>TRBD2|TRBJ2-3|TRBV18|once
TGTGCCAGCTCACCTAGCGGGAGCACAGATACGCAGTATTTT
CASSPSGSTDTQYF
>-|TRBJ2-1|TRBV5-1|-
TGCGCCACCAATCCGGGGGAGCTCAATGAGCAGTTCTTC
CATNPGELNEQFF
>-|TRBJ1-1|TRBV9|-
TGTGCCAGCAGCGTATCCATGAACACTGAAGCTTTCTTT
CASSVSMNTEAFF
>TRBD2|TRBJ2-7|TRBV2|-
TGTGCCAGCAGAGTCCTAGCGGGCCGGTCAAACGAGCAGTACTTC
CASRVLAGRSNEQYF
>-|TRBJ1-2|TRBV6-5|-
TGTGCCAGCAGTCAGGCGTACTATGGCTACACCTTC
CASSQAYYGYTF
>TRBD1|TRBJ2-3|TRBV28|-
TGTGCCAGCAGTCAAAGGACAGGGGGCGACACGCAGTATTTT
CASSQRTGGDTQYF
>TRBD2|TRBJ2-5|TRBV18|-
TGTGCCAGCTCACCAATCGGAGTAGCGGAGCCGGGGGGAGAGACCCAGTACTTC
CASSPIGVAEPGGETQYF
>TRBD2|TRBJ2-1|TRBV4-2|-
TGTGCCAGCAGCCTGACTAGCGGGAGGACCTACAATGAGCAGTTCTTC
CASSLTSGRTYNEQFF
>-|TRBJ1-6|TRBV30|-
TGTGCCTGGGGGGACCCCCCCGGAGGGATACTTAATTCACCCCTCCACTTT
CAWGDPPGGILNSPLHF
>TRBD2|TRBJ2-1|TRBV2|-
TGTGCCAGCAAAATAGGGCTAGCGGGAGGGCACAATGAGCAGTTCTTC
CASKIGLAGGHNEQFF
>TRBD1|TRBJ2-7|TRBV5-1|-
TGCGCCAGCAGCCCTAAGGGACAGGGGGCTTACGAGCAGTACTTC
CASSPKGQGAYEQYF
>-|TRBJ1-4|TRBV21-1|-
TGTGCCAGCAGCAAAGGGAGTAATGACAGCGCCGGAAAACTGTTTTTT
CASSKGSNDSAGKLFF
>TRBD1|TRBJ1-2|TRBV5-6|-
TGTGCCAGCAGCTTGGTTACAGGGGATGGCTACACCTTC
CASSLVTGDGYTF